The source of this T cell receptor (beta chain) is a study of shared clonotypes between healthy human individuals. Whole-study findings and limits: It was the non-shared clonotypes that had lower generation probabilities than clonotypes shared by all four donors. Some naive CD4 clonotypes, roughly 4.7%, turned up in common across four donors.

Deep-level running was used for the assay. The assay was immunoSEQ multiplex PCR, and TCRdb's table has in-frame clones only and misses some. The sample carries 1,100,000 or so clones, 70% to 80% recorded once. About this clone itself: The antigen remains unidentified.

Material for sequencing was memory CD4+ T cells from PBMCs. Noted subset: CD45RA-negative fraction. The sequence derives from a man aged 18 to 29 in good health. Some clones in this sample may be carry-over from other donors' samples.

The chain's CDR3 is CASGAGGGRNEQFF. The DNA of the CDR3 is TGCGCCAGCGGGGCGGGAGGAGGAAGGAATGAGCAGTTCTTC. This chain joins TRBV5-1 and TRBJ2-1; 8 positions agree with TRBD2. Germline CDR1 and CDR2: SGHRS and YFSETQ. There are 14 residues in the CDR3. The junction had 10 bases not matched to a gene; V was cut back by 7 bases and J by 7 bases.